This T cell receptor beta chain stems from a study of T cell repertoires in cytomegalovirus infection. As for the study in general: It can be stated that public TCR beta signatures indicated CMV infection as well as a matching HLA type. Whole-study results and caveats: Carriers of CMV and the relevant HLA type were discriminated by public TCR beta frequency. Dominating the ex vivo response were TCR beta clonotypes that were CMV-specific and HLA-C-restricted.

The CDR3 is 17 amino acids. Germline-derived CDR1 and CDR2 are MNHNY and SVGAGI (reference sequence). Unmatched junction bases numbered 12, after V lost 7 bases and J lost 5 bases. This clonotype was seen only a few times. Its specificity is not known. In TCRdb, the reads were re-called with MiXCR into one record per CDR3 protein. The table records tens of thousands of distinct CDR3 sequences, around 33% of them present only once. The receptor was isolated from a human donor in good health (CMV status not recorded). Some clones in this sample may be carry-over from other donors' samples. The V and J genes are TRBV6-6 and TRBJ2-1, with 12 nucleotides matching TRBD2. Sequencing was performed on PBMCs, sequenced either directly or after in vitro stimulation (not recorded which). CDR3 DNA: TGTGCCAGCAACGAACAACTAGCGGGGGGCCTAAACAATGAGCAGTTCTTC. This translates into CASNEQLAGGLNNEQFF.